The 10 T cell receptor beta chains below come from one sample, sequenced in a study of control samples from healthy donors and cancer patients. Sequenced by immunoSEQ multiplex PCR; TCRdb stores in-frame clones only, minus some. The sample includes 95,000 to 150,000 clones, 85% to 90% of them seen just once. The sequenced sample consisted of blood. Receptor source: a man between 25 and 39 years old in good health.

The V and J genes are TRBV3-1 (or the pseudogene TRBV3-2) and TRBJ1-2; the match to TRBD1 covers 12 bases. The CDR3 loop spans 14 amino acids. V shed 7 bases and J 4 bases; nucleotides not matched to a gene: 4. Germline values: CDR1 LGHDT, CDR2 YNNKEL (reference sequence). CDR3: CASKGQGAIYGYTF. In DNA, the CDR3 is TGTGCCAGCAAGGGACAGGGGGCCATCTATGGCTACACCTTC.

This chain connects TRBV6-1 to TRBJ1-2; possibly TRBD1 for D (5 bases). CDR3 length: 13 residues. The germline CDR1 and CDR2 sequences are MNHNS and SASEGT. V dropped 3 bases and J dropped 4 bases, with 9 bases sitting between them. Here the CDR3 reads CASSEGGSYGYTF. CDR3 in DNA: TGTGCCAGCAGTGAGGGGGGTAGCTATGGCTACACCTTC.

This sequence joins TRBV27 and TRBJ2-1; 16 positions match TRBD2. The CDR3 is 18 residues long. The germline V gene has CDR1 MNHEY and CDR2 SMNVEV (reference sequence). V shed 4 bases, J shed 2 bases, and the junction held 5 bases outside the gene matches. The CDR3 DNA reads as TGTGCCAGCAGTTCTGCCGGGACTAGCGGGGGGGCCTACAATGAGCAGTTCTTC. This sequence encodes CASSSAGTSGGAYNEQFF.

In its sample, this clone was seen a few times. The chain joins TRBV5-4 to TRBJ2-3; D unclear. The germline gives CDR1 SGHNT, CDR2 YYREEE (reference sequence). This CDR3 has 14 residues. Between the trimmed V and J ends, which lost 0 bases and 1 base, there was a span of 6 bases. The CDR3 DNA follows: TGTGCCAGCAGCTTGGATCTCCGCACAGATACGCAGTATTTT. Translated, it gives CASSLDLRTDTQYF. Combining the CDR3 with reference TRBV5-4 and TRBJ2-3 gives the whole variable domain ETGVTQSPTHLIKTRGQQVTLRCSSQSGHNTVSWYQQALGQGPQFIFQYYREEENGRGNFPPRFSGLQFPNYSSELNVNALELDDSALYLCASSLDLRTDTQYFGPGTRLTVL.

This rearrangement joins TRBV5-1 to TRBJ1-6, with D unresolved. The length of the CDR3 is 13 residues. Deletions cut 0 bases from V and 9 bases from J, with 7 bases between. Germline CDR1 and CDR2: SGHRS and YFSETQ. The CDR3 spells CASSLERGSPLHF. The CDR3 DNA reads TGCGCCAGCAGCTTGGAACGTGGTTCACCCCTCCACTTT.

The rearrangement links TRBV9 to TRBJ2-3; no clear D. V lost 5 bases to trimming and J lost 2 bases, with 15 bases between them. This CDR3 has 15 amino acids. Germline CDR1 reads SGDLS; CDR2 reads YYNGEE. CDR3 loop: CASSAMGIHTDTQYF. In DNA, the CDR3 is TGTGCCAGCAGTGCCATGGGGATCCACACAGATACGCAGTATTTT.

The rearrangement joins TRBV2 to TRBJ1-1; D perhaps matches TRBD1 (5 bases). This CDR3 has 13 residues. The V and J ends lost 8 bases and 6 bases respectively, with 16 bases between them. The germline gives CDR1 SNHLY, CDR2 FYNNEI. CDR3 amino acids: CASGAGHTAEAFF. CDR3 nucleotide sequence: TGTGCCAGCGGGGCAGGACACACCGCTGAAGCTTTCTTT.

As for this clone: Other DNA sequences in this specimen translate into the identical CDR3. The V and J genes are TRBV28 and TRBJ1-2; the D is unclear. V lost 2 bases to trimming and J lost 2 bases, with 6 bases between them. The germline CDR1 and CDR2 sequences are MDHEN and SYDVKM. The CDR3 extends over 13 amino acids. CDR3 coding DNA: TGTGCCAGCAGTTTACAGGAAAACTATGGCTACACCTTC. Encoded protein: CASSLQENYGYTF.

V gene TRBV10-1 combines with J gene TRBJ1-2; no clear D. Germline V lookup: CDR1 WNHNN, CDR2 SYGVQD (reference sequence). The CDR3 sequence is 12 residues long. Trimming cost V 2 bases and J 8 bases, with 9 bases left between them. The CDR3 region has the DNA TGCGCCAGCAGTGAGGACCTTCGCGGCTACACCTTC. Protein sequence: CASSEDLRGYTF.

The genes are TRBV29-1 and TRBJ2-2; 8 bases are a match to TRBD2. The CDR3 length is 14 residues. Trimming cost V 1 base and J 5 bases; bases outside gene matches: 3. Germline values: CDR1 SQVTM, CDR2 ANQGSEA. In DNA, the CDR3 is TGCAGCGTTGAAGCGGGGGGGACGACCGGGGAGCTGTTTTTT. Translating it yields CSVEAGGTTGELFF.